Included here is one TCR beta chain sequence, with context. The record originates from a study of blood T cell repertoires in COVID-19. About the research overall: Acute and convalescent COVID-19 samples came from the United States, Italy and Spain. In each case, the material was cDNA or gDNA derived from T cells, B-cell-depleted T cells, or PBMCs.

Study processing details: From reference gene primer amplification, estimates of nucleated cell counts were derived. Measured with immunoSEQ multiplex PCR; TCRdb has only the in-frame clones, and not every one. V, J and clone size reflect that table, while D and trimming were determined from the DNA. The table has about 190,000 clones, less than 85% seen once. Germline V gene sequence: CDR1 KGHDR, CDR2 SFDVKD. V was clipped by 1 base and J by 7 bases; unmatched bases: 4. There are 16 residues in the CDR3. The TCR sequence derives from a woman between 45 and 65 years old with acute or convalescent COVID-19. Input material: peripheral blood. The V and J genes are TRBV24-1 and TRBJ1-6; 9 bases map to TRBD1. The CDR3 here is CATSDFKDRGNSPLHF. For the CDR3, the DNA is TGTGCCACCAGTGATTTCAAGGACAGGGGAAATTCACCCCTCCACTTT.